What follows describes a single T cell receptor (beta chain). What it recognizes is unknown. Germline CDR1 MDHEN, CDR2 SYDVKM. The CDR3 contains 14 residues. The PCR made use of 60 Vbeta and 13 Jbeta primers. Sequenced by immunoSEQ multiplex PCR; TCRdb stores in-frame clones only, minus some. This sample carries more than 110,000 clones, 65% to 80% of them seen once, and the ten largest clones take roughly 3.8%. The source of the sample is a study of cytomegalovirus exposure and HLA in healthy donors. Study-wide results and caveats: Despite most TCR sequences being rare, some public TCRs occurred in many donors.

The sequenced sample consisted of PBMCs. The rearrangement uses TRBV28 and TRBJ2-5, with D possibly TRBD1 on 5 matching bases. The J call may not be correct, given that the DNA end is closer to TRBJ2-7. The receptor comes from a male donor in good health and CMV-seronegative. CDR3 sequence: CASSLIREPYEQYF. CDR3 bases: TGTGCCAGCAGTTTAATCAGGGAACCCTACGAGCAGTACTTC.